Listed below are T cell receptor beta chains from one sample, sequenced in a study of blood T cell repertoires in COVID-19. Data came from immunoSEQ multiplex PCR; TCRdb stores just in-frame clones and leaves some out. Among roughly 69,000 clones listed, 70% to 85% were seen once. The sample was peripheral blood. These receptors came from a man aged 50 or older with COVID-19, enrolled during active disease. Both conserved end residues are part of each CDR3. A D gene is named only where the DNA matches it firmly. Where a row states a size, it is once, few, many or the class of an expanded clone; other rows omit it.

clone_size j_call d_call v_call cdr3_nt cdr3_aa
. TRBJ2-2 . TRBV7-3 TGTGCCAGCAGCTTACAGGGCCCAAACACCGGGGAGCTGTTTTTT CASSLQGPNTGELFF
. TRBJ2-7 TRBD2 TRBV7-2 TGTGCCAGCGGGTTCGGTAGCGGGTCCAACGAGCAGTACTTC CASGFGSGSNEQYF
. TRBJ2-5 . TRBV12-3/TRBV12-4 TGTGCCAGCAGAAGACAGGTCTTGGAGACCCAGTACTTC CASRRQVLETQYF
. TRBJ1-2 . TRBV3-1/TRBV3-2 TGTGCCAGCAGCCAGCAAGGACAGAGCTATGGCTACACCTTC CASSQQGQSYGYTF
. TRBJ1-2 . TRBV27 TGTGCCAGCAGTCAAGGACAAAGTAACTATGGCTACACCTTC CASSQGQSNYGYTF
once TRBJ1-1 TRBD1 TRBV4-3 TGCGCCAGCAGCCAGATAATAGGACAGGGAGCGAACACTGAAGCTTTCTTT CASSQIIGQGANTEAFF
. TRBJ2-5 TRBD2 TRBV28 TGTGCCAGCAGTTTTTCCCTTGCGGGGGCCCAGTACTTC CASSFSLAGAQYF
. TRBJ2-3 TRBD2 TRBV19 TGTGCCACGGAGGGACTAACGGGCACAGATACGCAGTATTTT CATEGLTGTDTQYF
. TRBJ1-2 TRBD1 TRBV7-3 TGTGCCAGCAGCCTAGACAGGGACTATGGCTACACCTTC CASSLDRDYGYTF
. TRBJ1-2 . TRBV11-1 TGTGCCAGCAGCCATGCAGTGAAATGGCGCTACACCTTC CASSHAVKWRYTF
. TRBJ2-1 TRBD2 TRBV3-1/TRBV3-2 TGTGCCAGCAGCCTAGCGGGGGGGCAGAATGAGCAGTTCTTC CASSLAGGQNEQFF
. TRBJ2-1 TRBD1 TRBV11-2 TGTGCCAGCATCTCGGACAGGGCCTACAATGAGCAGTTCTTC CASISDRAYNEQFF
. TRBJ1-5 . TRBV19 TGTGCCAGTAACCAGGGTTGGAGTAGCAATCAGCCCCAGCATTTT CASNQGWSSNQPQHF
. TRBJ1-4 . TRBV19 TGTGCCAGTACCCAACGAGGGGGACGTACTAATGAAAAACTGTTTTTT CASTQRGGRTNEKLFF
. TRBJ1-2 . TRBV29-1 TGCAGCGTTGAAGACAGGAAACAAAACTATGGCTACACCTTC CSVEDRKQNYGYTF
. TRBJ2-2 . TRBV6-5 TGTGCCAGCAGTCAGGGCACCGGGGAGCTGTTTTTT CASSQGTGELFF
. TRBJ2-1 TRBD2 TRBV18 TGTGCCAGCTCACCAGGGACTAGCGGGGGGGCTTACAATGAGCAGTTCTTC CASSPGTSGGAYNEQFF
. TRBJ1-1 . TRBV11-2 TGTGCCAGCAGCTTTTCAGACAGTGAAGCTTTCTTT CASSFSDSEAFF